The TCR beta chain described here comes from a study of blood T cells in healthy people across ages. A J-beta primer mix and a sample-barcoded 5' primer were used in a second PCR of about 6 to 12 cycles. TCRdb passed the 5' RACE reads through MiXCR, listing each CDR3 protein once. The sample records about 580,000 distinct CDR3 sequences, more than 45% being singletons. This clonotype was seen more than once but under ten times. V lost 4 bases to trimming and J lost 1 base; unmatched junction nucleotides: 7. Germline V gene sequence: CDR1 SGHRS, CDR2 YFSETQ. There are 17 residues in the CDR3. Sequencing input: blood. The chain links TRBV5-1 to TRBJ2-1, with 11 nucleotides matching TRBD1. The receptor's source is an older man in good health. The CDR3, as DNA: TGCGCCAGCAGCCGGGGGACAGGGGGTAATTCCTACAATGAGCAGTTCTTC. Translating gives CASSRGTGGNSYNEQFF.